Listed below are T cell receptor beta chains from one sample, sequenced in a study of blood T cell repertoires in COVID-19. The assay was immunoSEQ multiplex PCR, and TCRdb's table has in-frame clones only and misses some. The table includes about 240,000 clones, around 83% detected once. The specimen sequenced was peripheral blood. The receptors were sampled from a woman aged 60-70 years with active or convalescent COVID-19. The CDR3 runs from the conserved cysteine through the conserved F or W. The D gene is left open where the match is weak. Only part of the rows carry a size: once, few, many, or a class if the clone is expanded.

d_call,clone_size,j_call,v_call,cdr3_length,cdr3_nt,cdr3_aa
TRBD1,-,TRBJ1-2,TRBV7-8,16,TGTGCCAGCAGCCCAAGGTGGGACAGGGAACACTATGGCTACACCTTC,CASSPRWDREHYGYTF
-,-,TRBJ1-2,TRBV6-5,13,TGTGCCAGCAGCGACAGGACCTTTGTTGGCTACACCTTC,CASSDRTFVGYTF
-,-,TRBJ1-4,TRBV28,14,TGTGCCAGCAAGGTTGGGCCTGTCCGTGAAAAACTGTTTTTT,CASKVGPVREKLFF
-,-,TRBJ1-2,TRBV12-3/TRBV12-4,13,TGTGCCAGCGCTGTACAGATTTACTATGGCTACACCTTC,CASAVQIYYGYTF
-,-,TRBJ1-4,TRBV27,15,TGTGCCAGCAGATCCTCCCGGGACTATAATGAAAAACTGTTTTTT,CASRSSRDYNEKLFF
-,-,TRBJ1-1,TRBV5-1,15,TGCGCCAGCAGCTTTCGGGGAGGCGTTGACACTGAAGCTTTCTTT,CASSFRGGVDTEAFF
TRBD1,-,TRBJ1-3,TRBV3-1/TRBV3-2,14,TGTGCCAGCAGTTCCGGACAGGGCGTAAACACCATATATTTT,CASSSGQGVNTIYF
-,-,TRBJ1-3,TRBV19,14,TGTGCCAGTAGTATGGCGGGGCTTGGAAACACCATATATTTT,CASSMAGLGNTIYF
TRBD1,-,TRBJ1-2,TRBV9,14,TGTGCCAGCAGCAAATTCGGACAGGACTATGGCTACACCTTC,CASSKFGQDYGYTF
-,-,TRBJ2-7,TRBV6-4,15,TGTGCCAGCAGTTTCAGTGCGGAGGGCCCCTACGAGCAGTACTTC,CASSFSAEGPYEQYF
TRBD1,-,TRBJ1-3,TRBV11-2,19,TGTGCCAGCAGCTTTCGGGGGACAGGGGGCCCTAACTCTGGAAACACCATATATTTT,CASSFRGTGGPNSGNTIYF
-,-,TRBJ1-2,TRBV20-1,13,TGCAGTGCTAGTAACCGGGGTGTGGATGGCTACACCTTC,CSASNRGVDGYTF
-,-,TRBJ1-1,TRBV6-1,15,TGTGCCAGCAGTCCTTACTTGGGGGAGGTCACTGAAGCTTTCTTT,CASSPYLGEVTEAFF
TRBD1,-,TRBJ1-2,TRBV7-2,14,TGTGCCAGCAGCCCCGACAGGGGTAGCTATGGCTACACCTTC,CASSPDRGSYGYTF
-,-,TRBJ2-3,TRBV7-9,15,TGTGCCAGCAGCTGGAGGGCCCCGGACACAGATACGCAGTATTTT,CASSWRAPDTDTQYF
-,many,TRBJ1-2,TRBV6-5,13,TGTGCCAGCAGCGGGGGGCAGGGTGACGGCTACACCTTC,CASSGGQGDGYTF
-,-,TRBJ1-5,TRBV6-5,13,TGTGCCAGCACCGGTGGGGGGGGACAGCCCCAGCATTTT,CASTGGGGQPQHF
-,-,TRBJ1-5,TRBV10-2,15,TGCGCCAGCAGTGAGATAGCAGTCATCCATCAGCCCCAGCATTTT,CASSEIAVIHQPQHF
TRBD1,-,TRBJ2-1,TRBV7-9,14,TGTGCCAGCAGCCGACAGGGGGAGGCGGATGAGCAGTTCTTC,CASSRQGEADEQFF
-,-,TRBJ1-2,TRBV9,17,TGTGCCAGCAGCCCCCATTTAGGGGACATCGTTCTCTATGGCTACACCTTC,CASSPHLGDIVLYGYTF
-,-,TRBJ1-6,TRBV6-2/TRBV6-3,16,TGTGCCAGCAGCCCTGCTACAGGGTGGTTTAGTTCACCCCTCCACTTT,CASSPATGWFSSPLHF
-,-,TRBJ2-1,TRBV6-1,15,TGTGCCAGCAGTGAATGGGCACCCTCCTACAATGAGCAGTTCTTC,CASSEWAPSYNEQFF
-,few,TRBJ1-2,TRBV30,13,TGTGCCTGGAAGGCGGGGCGGAGCCTGGAGCTCACCTTC,CAWKAGRSLELTF
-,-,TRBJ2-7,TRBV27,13,TGTGCCAGCAGTTCTCAAGTCAGGGGCGAGCAGTACTTC,CASSSQVRGEQYF
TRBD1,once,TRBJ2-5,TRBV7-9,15,TGTGCCAGCAGCTCGGGACAGGGTTGGGCTGAGACCCAGTACTTC,CASSSGQGWAETQYF
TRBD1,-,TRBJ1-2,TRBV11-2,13,TGTGCCAGCAGCCAGGGGGGAAACTATGGCTACACCTTC,CASSQGGNYGYTF
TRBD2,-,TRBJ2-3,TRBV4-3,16,TGCGCCAGCAGCCGAAGCCTAGCGGGGCGTACAGATACGCAGTATTTT,CASSRSLAGRTDTQYF
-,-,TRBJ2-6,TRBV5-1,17,TGCGCCAGCAGCTTGGACCACGCAGGGCCTGGGGCCAACGTCCTGACTTTC,CASSLDHAGPGANVLTF
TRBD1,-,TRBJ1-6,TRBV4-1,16,TGCGCCAGCAGCCGAGGGACAGAGTCACGTAATTCACCCCTCCACTTT,CASSRGTESRNSPLHF
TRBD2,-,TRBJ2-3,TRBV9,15,TGTGCCAGCAGCGTAGATCTAGCGGAGACAGATACGCAGTATTTT,CASSVDLAETDTQYF
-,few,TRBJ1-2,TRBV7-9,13,TGTGCCAGCAGCTTATTACAAAACTATGGCTACACCTTC,CASSLLQNYGYTF
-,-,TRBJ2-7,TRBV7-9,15,TGTGCCAGCAGCTTAAGGCCAGGGTTCGCTTACGAGCAGTACTTC,CASSLRPGFAYEQYF
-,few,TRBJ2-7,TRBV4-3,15,TGCGCCAGCAGCCAAGATTATTCAGATACCTACGAGCAGTACTTC,CASSQDYSDTYEQYF
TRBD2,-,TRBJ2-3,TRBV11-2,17,TGTGCCAGCAGCTCCTTCCTAAGCGGGGGGGACACAGATACGCAGTATTTT,CASSSFLSGGDTDTQYF
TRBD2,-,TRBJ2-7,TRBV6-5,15,TGTGCCAGCAGAACCGGACTAGCGGGGGGGTACGAGCAGTACTTC,CASRTGLAGGYEQYF
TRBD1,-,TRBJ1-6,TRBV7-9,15,TGTGCCAGCAGCGCCAGGGGGGAAACACATTCACCCCTCCACTTT,CASSARGETHSPLHF